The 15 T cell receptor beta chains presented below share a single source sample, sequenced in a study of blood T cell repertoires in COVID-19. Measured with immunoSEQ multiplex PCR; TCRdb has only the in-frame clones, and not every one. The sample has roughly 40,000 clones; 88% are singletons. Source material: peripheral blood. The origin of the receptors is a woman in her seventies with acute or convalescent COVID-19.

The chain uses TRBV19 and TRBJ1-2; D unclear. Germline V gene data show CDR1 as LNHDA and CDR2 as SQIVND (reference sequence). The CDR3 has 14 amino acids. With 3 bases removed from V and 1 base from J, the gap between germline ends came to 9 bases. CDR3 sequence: CASSISLFNYGYTF. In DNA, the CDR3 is TGTGCCAGTAGTATCAGTCTCTTTAACTATGGCTACACCTTC. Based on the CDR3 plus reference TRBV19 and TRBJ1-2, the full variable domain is DGGITQSPKYLFRKEGQNVTLSCEQNLNHDAMYWYRQDPGQGLRLIYYSQIVNDFQKGDIAEGYSVSREKKESFPLTVTSAQKNPTAFYLCASSISLFNYGYTFGSGTRLTVV.

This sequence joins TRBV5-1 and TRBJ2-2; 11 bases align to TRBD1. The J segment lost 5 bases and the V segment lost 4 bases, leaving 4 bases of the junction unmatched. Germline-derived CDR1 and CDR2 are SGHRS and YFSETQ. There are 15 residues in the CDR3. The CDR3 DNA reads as TGCGCCAGCAGCCCAGGGACAGGGGGGACCGGGGAGCTGTTTTTT. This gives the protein CASSPGTGGTGELFF.

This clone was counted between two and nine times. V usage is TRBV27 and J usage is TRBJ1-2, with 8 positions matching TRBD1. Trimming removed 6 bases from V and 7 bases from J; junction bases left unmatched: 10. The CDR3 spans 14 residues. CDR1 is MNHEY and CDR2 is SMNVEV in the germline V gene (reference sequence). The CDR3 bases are TGTGCCAGCAGCAGGGGGCGGGGGCTCGCTGGCTACACCTTC. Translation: CASSRGRGLAGYTF.

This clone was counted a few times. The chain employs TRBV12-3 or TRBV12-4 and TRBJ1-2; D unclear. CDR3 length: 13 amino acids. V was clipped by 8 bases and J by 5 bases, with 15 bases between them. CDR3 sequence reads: CASLREGKYGYTF. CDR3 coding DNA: TGTGCCAGCCTTCGGGAAGGAAAATATGGCTACACCTTC.

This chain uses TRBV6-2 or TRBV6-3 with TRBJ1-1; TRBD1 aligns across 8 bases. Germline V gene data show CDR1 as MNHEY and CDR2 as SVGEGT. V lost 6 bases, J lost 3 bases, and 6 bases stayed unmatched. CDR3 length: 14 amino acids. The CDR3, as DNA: TGTGCCAGCAGCAAGACAGGGGCCTACACTGAAGCTTTCTTT. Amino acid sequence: CASSKTGAYTEAFF.

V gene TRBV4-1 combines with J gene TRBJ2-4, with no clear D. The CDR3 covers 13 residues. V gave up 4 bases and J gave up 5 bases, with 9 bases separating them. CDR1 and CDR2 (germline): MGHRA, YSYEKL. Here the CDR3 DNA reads TGCGCCAGCAGCCTTAATCGGGAAAACATTCAGTACTTC. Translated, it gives CASSLNRENIQYF.

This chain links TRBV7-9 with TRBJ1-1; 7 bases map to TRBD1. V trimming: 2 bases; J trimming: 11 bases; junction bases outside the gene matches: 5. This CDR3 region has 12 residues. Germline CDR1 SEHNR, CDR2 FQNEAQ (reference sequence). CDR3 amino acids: CASSLIDRAAFF. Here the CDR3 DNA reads TGTGCCAGCAGCTTAATCGACAGGGCCGCTTTCTTT.

As DNA, the CDR3 is TGTGCCAGCAGTTCACAGGGCTACGAGCAGTACGTC. Its protein product is CASSSQGYEQYV. This rearrangement joins TRBV6-2 or TRBV6-3 to TRBJ2-7, with D maybe TRBD1 (6 bases). Between the trimmed V and J ends, which lost 4 bases and 3 bases, there was a span of 7 bases. CDR1 is MNHEY and CDR2 is SVGEGT in the germline V gene. The CDR3 contains 12 residues.

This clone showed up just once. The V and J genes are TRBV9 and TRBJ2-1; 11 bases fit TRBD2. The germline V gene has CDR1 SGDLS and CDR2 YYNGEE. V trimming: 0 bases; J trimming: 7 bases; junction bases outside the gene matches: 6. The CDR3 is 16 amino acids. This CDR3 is CASSVAFTSGRNEQFF. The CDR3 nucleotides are TGTGCCAGCAGCGTAGCTTTTACTAGCGGGAGAAATGAGCAGTTCTTC.

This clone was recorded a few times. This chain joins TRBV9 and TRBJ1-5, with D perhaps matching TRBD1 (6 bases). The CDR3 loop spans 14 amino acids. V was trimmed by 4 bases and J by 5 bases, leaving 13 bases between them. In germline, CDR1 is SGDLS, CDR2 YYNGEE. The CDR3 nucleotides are TGTGCCAGCAGCTCGACAGGTCTAGATCAGCCCCAGCATTTT. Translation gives CASSSTGLDQPQHF.

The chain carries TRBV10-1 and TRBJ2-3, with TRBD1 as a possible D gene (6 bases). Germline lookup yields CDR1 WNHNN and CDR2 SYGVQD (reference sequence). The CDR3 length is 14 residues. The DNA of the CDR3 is TGCGCGGGGAAAGACAGGAGCGTGTCAGATACGCAGTATTTT. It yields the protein CAGKDRSVSDTQYF.

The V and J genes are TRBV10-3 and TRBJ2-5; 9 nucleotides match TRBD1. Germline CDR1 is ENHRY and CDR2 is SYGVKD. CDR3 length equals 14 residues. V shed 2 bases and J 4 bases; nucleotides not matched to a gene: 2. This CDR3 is CAISEATGGETQYF. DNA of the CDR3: TGTGCCATCAGTGAGGCGACAGGGGGAGAGACCCAGTACTTC.

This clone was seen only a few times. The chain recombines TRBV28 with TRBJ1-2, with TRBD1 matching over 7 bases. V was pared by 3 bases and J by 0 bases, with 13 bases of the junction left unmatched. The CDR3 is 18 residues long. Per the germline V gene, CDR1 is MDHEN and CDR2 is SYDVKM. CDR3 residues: CASSLPSDRRQANYGYTF. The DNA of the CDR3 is TGTGCCAGCAGTTTGCCCTCGGACAGGAGACAAGCTAACTATGGCTACACCTTC.

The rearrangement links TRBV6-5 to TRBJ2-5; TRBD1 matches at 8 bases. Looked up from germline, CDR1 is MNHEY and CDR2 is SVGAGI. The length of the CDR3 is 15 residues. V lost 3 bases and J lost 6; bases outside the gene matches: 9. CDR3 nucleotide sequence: TGTGCCAGCAGTTATGGGGACAGGTTTGCAAAGACCCAGTACTTC. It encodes CASSYGDRFAKTQYF.

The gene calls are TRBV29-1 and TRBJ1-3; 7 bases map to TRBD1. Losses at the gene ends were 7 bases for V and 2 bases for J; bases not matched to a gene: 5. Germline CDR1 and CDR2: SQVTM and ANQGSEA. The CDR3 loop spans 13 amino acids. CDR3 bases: TGCAGCGCCGATGACAGGGCTGGAAACACCATATATTTT. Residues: CSADDRAGNTIYF. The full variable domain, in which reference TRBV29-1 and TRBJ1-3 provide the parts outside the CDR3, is SAVISQKPSRDICQRGTSLTIQCQVDSQVTMMFWYRQQPGQSLTLIATANQGSEATYESGFVIDKFPISRPNLTFSTLTVSNMSPEDSSIYLCSADDRAGNTIYFGEGSWLTVV.